Shown below are 18 T cell receptor beta chains from a single sample sequenced in a study of neurological immune-mediated disorders. TCRdb reprocessed the 5' RACE reads with MiXCR, giving one entry per CDR3 protein. Among 25,000 to 35,000 distinct CDR3 sequences listed, around 15% were seen once. Sequencing was performed on PBMCs. These receptors came from a man between 65 and 79 years old in good health.

The V call is TRBV20-1, the J call TRBJ2-5; the D gene is possibly TRBD2 (6 bases). The germline V gene has CDR1 DFQATT and CDR2 SNEGSKA (reference sequence). The CDR3 is 13 residues long. The V and J ends lost 3 bases and 9 bases respectively, with 17 bases between them. The CDR3 loop is CSASPGVNMAQYF. The DNA for the CDR3 is TGCAGTGCTAGCCCGGGGGTCAACATGGCCCAGTACTTC.

This clonotype was seen many times. J is TRBJ2-5 and V is TRBV12-3 or TRBV12-4; 7 nucleotides match TRBD2. Trimming took 5 bases from V and 7 from J; bases not matched to a gene: 19. The CDR3 extends over 17 amino acids. The CDR3 loop is CASSPQGGQVSWGTQYF. The CDR3 nucleotides read TGTGCCAGCAGTCCTCAGGGAGGGCAGGTGTCATGGGGGACCCAGTACTTC.

This clonotype was recorded many times. V and J are TRBV24-1 and TRBJ2-1, with D perhaps matching TRBD1 (6 bases). Germline V CDR1 and CDR2: KGHDR, SFDVKD. Trimming took off 4 bases at V and 9 bases at J, with 18 bases between the two ends. This CDR3 contains 15 residues. This CDR3 is CATSDQSQGKGEQFF. Written as DNA, the CDR3 is TGTGCCACCAGTGACCAAAGCCAGGGGAAGGGTGAGCAGTTCTTC.

V and J are TRBV28 and TRBJ2-7, with D possibly being TRBD1 (6 bases). CDR1 and CDR2 (germline): MDHEN, SYDVKM. Trimming cost V 0 bases and J 5 bases, with 8 bases left between them. This CDR3 is 13 amino acids long. As DNA, the CDR3 is TGTGCCAGCAGTTTATGGCAGGGGAACGAGCAGTACTTC. Protein: CASSLWQGNEQYF. Using reference TRBV28 and TRBJ2-7 for the parts outside the CDR3, the full variable domain is DVKVTQSSRYLVKRTGEKVFLECVQDMDHENMFWYRQDPGLGLRLIYFSYDVKMKEKGDIPEGYSVSREKKERFSLILESASTNQTSMYLCASSLWQGNEQYFGPGTRLTVT.

This clonotype was observed many times. J is TRBJ2-5 and V is TRBV7-2; D is unclear. CDR3 length: 13 amino acids. CDR1 and CDR2 from the germline V gene are SGHTA and FQGNSA. Trimming took off 1 base at V and 7 bases at J, with 10 bases between the two ends. The CDR3 protein is CASSLVRSGTQYF. CDR3 bases: TGTGCCAGCAGCTTAGTACGGTCGGGGACCCAGTACTTC.

This clonotype was observed at least ten times. The chain carries TRBV12-3 or TRBV12-4 and TRBJ2-2; 10 bases line up with TRBD2. The CDR3 totals 14 residues. After removal of 6 bases from V and 6 bases from J, the junction contained 4 bases not matched to a gene. In nucleotides, the CDR3 is TGTGCCAGCAGAAGCGGGGGGGCTTCCGGGGAGCTGTTTTTT. It specifies CASRSGGASGELFF.

This clonotype was seen at least ten times. The chain combines TRBV28 with TRBJ1-5, with D unclear. The CDR3 covers 15 residues. Germline-derived CDR1 and CDR2 are MDHEN and SYDVKM. Trimming took off 3 bases at V and 3 bases at J, with 12 bases between the two ends. CDR3 nucleotide sequence: TGTGCCAGCAGTTTTCGCTACATAATCAATCAGCCCCAGCATTTT. This translates into CASSFRYIINQPQHF. Combining the CDR3 with reference TRBV28 and TRBJ1-5 gives the whole variable domain DVKVTQSSRYLVKRTGEKVFLECVQDMDHENMFWYRQDPGLGLRLIYFSYDVKMKEKGDIPEGYSVSREKKERFSLILESASTNQTSMYLCASSFRYIINQPQHFGDGTRLSIL.

This clonotype was found many times. This chain joins TRBV5-5 and TRBJ2-5; 8 nucleotides agree with TRBD1. CDR1 and CDR2 (germline): SGHKS, YYEKEE (reference sequence). With V trimmed by 4 bases and J by 5 bases, 10 bases remained unmatched. This CDR3 has 15 amino acids. CDR3 sequence (DNA): TGTGCCAGCAGCGATCCGAGACAGGGGTGGGAGACCCAGTACTTC. It encodes CASSDPRQGWETQYF.

The sample holds many counts of this clonotype. The chain is built from TRBV12-3 or TRBV12-4 and TRBJ1-6; 7 bases align to TRBD1. The CDR3 has 14 residues. Unmatched junction bases numbered 3, after V lost 3 bases and J lost 7 bases. The CDR3 here is CASSLGQHNSPLHF. In DNA, the CDR3 is TGTGCCAGCAGTTTGGGACAGCACAATTCACCCCTCCACTTT.

The chain has TRBV6-1 and TRBJ1-1; 7 bases agree with TRBD1. The CDR3 loop spans 16 amino acids. Germline CDR1 and CDR2: MNHNS and SASEGT. Losses at the gene ends were 5 bases for V and 1 base for J; bases not matched to a gene: 10. The CDR3 DNA sequence: TGTGCCAGCAGTAAGTATTCGACAGGGAAGAACACTGAAGCTTTCTTT. Its protein is CASSKYSTGKNTEAFF.

This clonotype was seen ten or more times. This sequence joins TRBV29-1 and TRBJ1-3; D is uncertain. This CDR3 spans 11 amino acids. The germline CDR1 and CDR2 sequences are SQVTM and ANQGSEA. CDR3 in DNA: TGCGGCAGTAGCTCTGGAAACACCATATATTTT. It is translated as CGSSSGNTIYF.

Ten or more counts support this clonotype. This chain joins TRBV12-3 or TRBV12-4 and TRBJ1-2; D gene ambiguous. CDR3 length: 14 residues. Trimming cost V 7 bases and J 4 bases, with 16 bases left between them. In DNA form, the CDR3 reads TGTGCCAGCACCCCTAGGACTGGCTCCTATGGCTACACCTTC. As protein: CASTPRTGSYGYTF.

This clonotype came up many times. V and J are TRBV7-2 and TRBJ2-7, with TRBD2 matching 13 bases. Germline V gene sequence: CDR1 SGHTA, CDR2 FQGNSA. The CDR3 is 21 residues long. J lost 0 bases, V lost 5 bases, and 19 bases had no gene match. This CDR3 reads CASSLRPRQGLAGILSYEQYF. The CDR3 nucleotides are TGTGCCAGCAGCCTCAGACCTCGACAGGGACTAGCGGGGATCCTCTCCTACGAGCAGTACTTC.

At least ten counts were recorded for this clonotype. This chain connects TRBV20-1 to TRBJ2-3; 8 bases line up with TRBD2. The CDR3 extends over 15 amino acids. J gave up 3 bases and V 5 bases, and 10 bases lay outside the gene matches. Looked up from germline, CDR1 is DFQATT and CDR2 is SNEGSKA (reference sequence). The chain's CDR3 is CSAFSGGGRTDTQYF. In nucleotides, the CDR3 is TGCAGTGCTTTTTCCGGCGGGGGGAGGACAGATACGCAGTATTTT.

This clonotype was observed many times. The chain carries TRBV9 and TRBJ1-1; D is unclear. The V end lost 0 bases, the J end lost 6 bases, and 15 bases lay between the germline ends. The CDR3 has 15 residues. Germline V CDR1 and CDR2: SGDLS, YYNGEE. This chain's CDR3 is CASSVEGIEVAEAFF. The CDR3 DNA is TGTGCCAGCAGCGTAGAAGGGATAGAGGTAGCTGAAGCTTTCTTT.

This clonotype occurred many times. The V call is TRBV29-1, the J call TRBJ2-6; D is unresolved. V lost 1 base to trimming and J lost 0 bases, with 10 bases between them. The CDR3 is 16 residues long. Germline loops: CDR1 SQVTM, CDR2 ANQGSEA. For the CDR3, the DNA is TGCAGCGTTGAAGGGAGTCACAGCTCTGGGGCCAACGTCCTGACTTTC. It is translated as CSVEGSHSSGANVLTF. The full variable domain, completed using reference TRBV29-1 and TRBJ2-6, is SAVISQKPSRDICQRGTSLTIQCQVDSQVTMMFWYRQQPGQSLTLIATANQGSEATYESGFVIDKFPISRPNLTFSTLTVSNMSPEDSSIYLCSVEGSHSSGANVLTFGAGSRLTVL.

There are many counts of this clonotype. The genes are TRBV5-1 and TRBJ2-2, with 7 nucleotides matching TRBD1. Germline-derived CDR1 and CDR2 are SGHRS and YFSETQ. There are 15 residues in the CDR3. Trimming at V came to 6 bases and at J to 1 base, leaving 6 bases not matched to a gene. CDR3 bases: TGCGCCAGCAAGACAGGGACGGTGAACACCGGGGAGCTGTTTTTT. Amino acid sequence: CASKTGTVNTGELFF. The full variable domain, rest sourced from reference TRBV5-1 and TRBJ2-2, is KAGVTQTPRYLIKTRGQQVTLSCSPISGHRSVSWYQQTPGQGLQFLFEYFSETQRNKGNFPGRFSGRQFSNSRSEMNVSTLELGDSALYLCASKTGTVNTGELFFGEGSRLTVL.

There are many counts of this clonotype. The genes are TRBV7-3 and TRBJ2-1; perhaps D is TRBD1 or TRBD2 (5 bases each). CDR1 SGHTA and CDR2 FQGTGA come from the germline V gene. V was shortened by 1 base and J by 6 bases, with 13 bases between the two germline ends. The CDR3 totals 15 residues. This chain's CDR3 is CASSLNGGGPNEQFF. In DNA form, the CDR3 reads TGTGCCAGCAGCTTAAATGGTGGGGGTCCCAATGAGCAGTTCTTC.